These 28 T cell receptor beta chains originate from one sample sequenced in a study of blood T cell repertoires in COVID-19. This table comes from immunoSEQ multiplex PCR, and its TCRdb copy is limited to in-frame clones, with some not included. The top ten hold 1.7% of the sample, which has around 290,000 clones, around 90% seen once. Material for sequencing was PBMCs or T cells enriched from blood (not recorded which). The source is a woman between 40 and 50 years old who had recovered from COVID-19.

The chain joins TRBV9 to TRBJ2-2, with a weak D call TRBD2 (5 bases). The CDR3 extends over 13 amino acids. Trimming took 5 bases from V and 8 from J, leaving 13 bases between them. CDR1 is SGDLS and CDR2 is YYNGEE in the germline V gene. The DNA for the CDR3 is TGTGCCAGCAGTCGGACTTTTACGGGGGAGCTGTTTTTT. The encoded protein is CASSRTFTGELFF.

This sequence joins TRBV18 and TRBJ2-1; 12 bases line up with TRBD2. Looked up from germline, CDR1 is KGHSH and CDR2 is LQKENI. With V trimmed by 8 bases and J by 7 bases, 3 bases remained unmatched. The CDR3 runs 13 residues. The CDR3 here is CASASGRGNEQFF. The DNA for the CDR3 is TGTGCCAGCGCTAGCGGGAGGGGGAATGAGCAGTTCTTC.

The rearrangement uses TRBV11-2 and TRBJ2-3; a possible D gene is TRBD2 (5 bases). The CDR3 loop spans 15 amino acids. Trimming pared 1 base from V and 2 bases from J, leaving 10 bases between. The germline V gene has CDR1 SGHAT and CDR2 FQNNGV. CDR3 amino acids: CASSLGSGSTDTQYF. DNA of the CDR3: TGTGCCAGCAGCTTAGGGAGCGGTTCCACAGATACGCAGTATTTT.

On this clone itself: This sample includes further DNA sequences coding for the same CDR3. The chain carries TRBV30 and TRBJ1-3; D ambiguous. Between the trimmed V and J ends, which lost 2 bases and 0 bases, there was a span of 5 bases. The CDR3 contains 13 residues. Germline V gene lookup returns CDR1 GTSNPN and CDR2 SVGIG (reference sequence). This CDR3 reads CAWSRDSGNTIYF. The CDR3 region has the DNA TGTGCCTGGAGTCGGGACTCTGGAAACACCATATATTTT.

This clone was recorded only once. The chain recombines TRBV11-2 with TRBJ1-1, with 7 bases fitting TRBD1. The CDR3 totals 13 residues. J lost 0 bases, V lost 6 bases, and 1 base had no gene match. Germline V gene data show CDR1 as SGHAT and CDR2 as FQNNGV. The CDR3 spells CASRTGLNTEAFF. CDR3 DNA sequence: TGTGCCAGCAGGACAGGGCTGAACACTGAAGCTTTCTTT.

The CDR3 sequence: CASSYWTGGQPQHF. DNA for the CDR3: TGTGCCAGCAGCTACTGGACAGGGGGTCAGCCCCAGCATTTT. The chain combines TRBV5-6 with TRBJ1-5; 10 nucleotides agree with TRBD1. Germline V CDR1 and CDR2: SGHDT, YYEEEE. V shed 3 bases and J 6 bases; nucleotides not matched to a gene: 3. The CDR3 spans 14 residues.

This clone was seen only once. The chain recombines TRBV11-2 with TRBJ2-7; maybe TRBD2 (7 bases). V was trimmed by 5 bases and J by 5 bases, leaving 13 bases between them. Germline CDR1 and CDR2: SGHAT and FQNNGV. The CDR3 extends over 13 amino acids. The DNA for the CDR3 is TGTGCCAGCAGCCTAGGGGGGGGCGACGAGCAGTACTTC. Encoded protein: CASSLGGGDEQYF.

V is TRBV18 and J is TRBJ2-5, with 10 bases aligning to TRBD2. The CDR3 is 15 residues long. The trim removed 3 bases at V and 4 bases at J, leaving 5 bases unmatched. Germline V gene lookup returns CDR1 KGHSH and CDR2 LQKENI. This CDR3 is CASSPQRGGPETQYF. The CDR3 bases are TGTGCCAGCTCACCCCAGCGGGGGGGCCCAGAGACCCAGTACTTC.

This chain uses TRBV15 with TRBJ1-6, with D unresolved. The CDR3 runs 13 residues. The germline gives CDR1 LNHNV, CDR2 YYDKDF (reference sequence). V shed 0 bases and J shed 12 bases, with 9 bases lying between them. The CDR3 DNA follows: TGTGCCACCAGCAGAGAGTCTGTCTTACCCCTCCACTTT. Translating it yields CATSRESVLPLHF. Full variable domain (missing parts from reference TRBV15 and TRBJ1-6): DAMVIQNPRYQVTQFGKPVTLSCSQTLNHNVMYWYQQKSSQAPKLLFHYYDKDFNNEADTPDNFQSRRPNTSFCFLDIRSPGLGDTAMYLCATSRESVLPLHFGNGTRLTVT.

CDR3 loop: CASSYRDTGPFF. The CDR3 bases are TGTGCCAGCAGTTACCGGGACACCGGCCCTTTCTTT. The gene calls are TRBV6-5 and TRBJ1-1; D is possibly TRBD1 (6 bases). CDR1 is MNHEY, CDR2 SVGAGI, per germline. V was shortened by 2 bases and J by 12 bases, with 13 bases between the two germline ends. This CDR3 spans 12 amino acids.

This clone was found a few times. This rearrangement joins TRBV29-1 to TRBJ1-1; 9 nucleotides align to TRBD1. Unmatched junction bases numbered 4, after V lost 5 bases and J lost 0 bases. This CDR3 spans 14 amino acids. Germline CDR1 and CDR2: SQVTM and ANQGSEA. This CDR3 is CSVRGQGLNTEAFF. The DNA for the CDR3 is TGCAGCGTTCGGGGACAGGGCTTGAACACTGAAGCTTTCTTT. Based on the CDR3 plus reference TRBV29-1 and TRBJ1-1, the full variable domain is SAVISQKPSRDICQRGTSLTIQCQVDSQVTMMFWYRQQPGQSLTLIATANQGSEATYESGFVIDKFPISRPNLTFSTLTVSNMSPEDSSIYLCSVRGQGLNTEAFFGQGTRLTVV.

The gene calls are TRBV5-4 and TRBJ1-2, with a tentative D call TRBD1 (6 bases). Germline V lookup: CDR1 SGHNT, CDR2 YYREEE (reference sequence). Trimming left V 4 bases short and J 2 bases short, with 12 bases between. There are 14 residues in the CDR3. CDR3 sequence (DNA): TGTGCCAGCAGCCCGACGGACAGAAACTATGGCTACACCTTC. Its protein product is CASSPTDRNYGYTF.

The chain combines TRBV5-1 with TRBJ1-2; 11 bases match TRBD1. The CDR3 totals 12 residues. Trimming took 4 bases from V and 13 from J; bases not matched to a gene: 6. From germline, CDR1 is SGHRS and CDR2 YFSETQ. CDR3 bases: TGCGCCAGCAGCCCTGGACAGGGGGCTTTCACCTTC. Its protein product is CASSPGQGAFTF.

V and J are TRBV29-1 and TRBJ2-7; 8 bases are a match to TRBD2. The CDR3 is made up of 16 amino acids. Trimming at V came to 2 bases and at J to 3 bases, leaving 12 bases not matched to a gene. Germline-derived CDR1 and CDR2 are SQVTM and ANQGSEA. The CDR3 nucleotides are TGCAGCGTTGAACTCTTCGGGAGGGGTGGCCTCTACGAGCAGTACTTC. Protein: CSVELFGRGGLYEQYF.

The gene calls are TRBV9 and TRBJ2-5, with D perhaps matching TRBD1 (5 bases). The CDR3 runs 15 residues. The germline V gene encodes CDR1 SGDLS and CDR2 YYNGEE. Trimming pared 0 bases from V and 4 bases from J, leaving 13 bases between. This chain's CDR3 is CASSVGQGGVETQYF. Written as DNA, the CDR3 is TGTGCCAGCAGCGTAGGGCAGGGCGGAGTAGAGACCCAGTACTTC.

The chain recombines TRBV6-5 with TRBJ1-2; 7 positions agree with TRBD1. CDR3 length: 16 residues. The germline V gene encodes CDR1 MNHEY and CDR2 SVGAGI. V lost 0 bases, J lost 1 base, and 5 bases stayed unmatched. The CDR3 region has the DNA TGTGCCAGCAGTTACTCATCGGGACAGTTTAACTATGGCTACACCTTC. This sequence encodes CASSYSSGQFNYGYTF.

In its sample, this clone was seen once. DNA for the CDR3: TGCGCCAGCAGCTCCAAACTAGCGGGAGGCCACAATGAGCAGTTCTTC. It is translated as CASSSKLAGGHNEQFF. V and J are TRBV5-1 and TRBJ2-1, with 12 bases aligning to TRBD2. Trimming at V came to 3 bases and at J to 5 bases, leaving 6 bases not matched to a gene. Looked up from germline, CDR1 is SGHRS and CDR2 is YFSETQ. This CDR3 has 16 residues.

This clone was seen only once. CDR3 sequence reads: CASSADSLSNTGELFF. The CDR3 nucleotides are TGTGCCAGCAGCGCAGACAGCCTTTCGAACACCGGGGAGCTGTTTTTT. V gene TRBV7-2 combines with J gene TRBJ2-2, with D possibly matching TRBD1 (5 bases). The CDR3 loop spans 16 amino acids. Germline CDR1 is SGHTA and CDR2 is FQGNSA. V lost 5 bases and J lost 0, with 13 bases in between. Full variable domain (outside the CDR3, taken from reference TRBV7-2 and TRBJ2-2): GAGVSQSPSNKVTEKGKDVELRCDPISGHTALYWYRQSLGQGLEFLIYFQGNSAPDKSGLPSDRFSAERTGGSVSTLTIQRTQQEDSAVYLCASSADSLSNTGELFFGEGSRLTVL.

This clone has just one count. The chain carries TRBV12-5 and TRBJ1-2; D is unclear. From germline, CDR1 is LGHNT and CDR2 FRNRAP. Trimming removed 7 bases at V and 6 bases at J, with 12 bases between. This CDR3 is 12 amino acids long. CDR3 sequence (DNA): TGTGCTAGTGACGGGATTCCCCATGGCTACACCTTC. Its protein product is CASDGIPHGYTF.

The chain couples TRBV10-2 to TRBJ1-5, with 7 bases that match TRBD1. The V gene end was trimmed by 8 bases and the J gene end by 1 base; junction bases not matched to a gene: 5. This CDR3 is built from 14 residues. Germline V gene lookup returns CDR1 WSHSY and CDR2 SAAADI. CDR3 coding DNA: TGCGCCAGCCATCAGGGGGAGAGCAATCAGCCCCAGCATTTT. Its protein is CASHQGESNQPQHF.

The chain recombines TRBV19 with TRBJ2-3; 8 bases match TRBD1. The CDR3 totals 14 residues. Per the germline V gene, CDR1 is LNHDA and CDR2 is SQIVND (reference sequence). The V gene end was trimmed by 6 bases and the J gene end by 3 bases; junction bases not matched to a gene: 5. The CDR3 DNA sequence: TGTGCCAGTAGAGACAGGGGAGGTACAGATACGCAGTATTTT. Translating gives CASRDRGGTDTQYF. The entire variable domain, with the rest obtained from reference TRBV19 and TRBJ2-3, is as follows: DGGITQSPKYLFRKEGQNVTLSCEQNLNHDAMYWYRQDPGQGLRLIYYSQIVNDFQKGDIAEGYSVSREKKESFPLTVTSAQKNPTAFYLCASRDRGGTDTQYFGPGTRLTVL.

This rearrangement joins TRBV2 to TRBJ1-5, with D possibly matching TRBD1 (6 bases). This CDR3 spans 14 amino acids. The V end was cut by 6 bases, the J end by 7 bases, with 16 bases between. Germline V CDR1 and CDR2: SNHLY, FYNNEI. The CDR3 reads CASRGEQGRQPQHF. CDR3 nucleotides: TGTGCCAGCAGGGGGGAACAGGGAAGACAGCCCCAGCATTTT.

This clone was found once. CDR3 nucleotides: TGTGCCAGCAGCGTAGCGGGGGGGGGTTTCTATGAGCAGTTCTTC. It encodes CASSVAGGGFYEQFF. This sequence joins TRBV9 and TRBJ2-1, with 8 positions matching TRBD2. J was trimmed by 8 bases and V by 0 bases; bases with no gene match: 7. The germline V gene has CDR1 SGDLS and CDR2 YYNGEE. CDR3 size: 15 residues.

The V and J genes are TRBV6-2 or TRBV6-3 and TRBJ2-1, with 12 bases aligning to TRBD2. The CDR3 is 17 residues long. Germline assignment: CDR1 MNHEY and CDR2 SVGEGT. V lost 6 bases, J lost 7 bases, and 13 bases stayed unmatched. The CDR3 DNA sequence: TGTGCCAGCAGCCGACTAGCGGGGGTTACGTATGGAAATGAGCAGTTCTTC. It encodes CASSRLAGVTYGNEQFF.

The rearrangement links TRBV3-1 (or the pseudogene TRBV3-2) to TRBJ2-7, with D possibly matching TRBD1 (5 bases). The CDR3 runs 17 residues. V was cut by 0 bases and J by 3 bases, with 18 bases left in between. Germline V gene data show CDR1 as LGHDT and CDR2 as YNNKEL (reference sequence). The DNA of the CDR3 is TGTGCCAGCAGCCAAGAAAGGGGTTCCGGGCAAAACTACGAGCAGTACTTC. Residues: CASSQERGSGQNYEQYF.

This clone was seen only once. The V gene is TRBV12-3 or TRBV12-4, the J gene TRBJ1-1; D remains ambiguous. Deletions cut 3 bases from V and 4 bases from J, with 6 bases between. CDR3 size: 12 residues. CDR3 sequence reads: CASSFAGTEAFF. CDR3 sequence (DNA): TGTGCCAGCAGTTTCGCGGGCACTGAAGCTTTCTTT.

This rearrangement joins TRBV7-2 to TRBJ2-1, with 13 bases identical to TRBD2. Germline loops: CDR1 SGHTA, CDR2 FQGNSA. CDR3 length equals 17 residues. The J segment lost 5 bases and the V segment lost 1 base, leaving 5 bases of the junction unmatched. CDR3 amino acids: CASSLVWTSGRDNEQFF. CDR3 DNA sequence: TGTGCCAGCAGCTTAGTTTGGACTAGCGGGAGAGACAATGAGCAGTTCTTC. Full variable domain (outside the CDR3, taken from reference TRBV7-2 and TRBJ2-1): GAGVSQSPSNKVTEKGKDVELRCDPISGHTALYWYRQSLGQGLEFLIYFQGNSAPDKSGLPSDRFSAERTGGSVSTLTIQRTQQEDSAVYLCASSLVWTSGRDNEQFFGPGTRLTVL.

CDR3 sequence: CASSLGEEQPQHF. In DNA form, the CDR3 reads TGTGCCAGCAGTTTAGGGGAGGAACAGCCCCAGCATTTT. This chain joins TRBV12-3 or TRBV12-4 and TRBJ1-5; D unresolved. This CDR3 has 13 amino acids. Trimming removed 1 base from V and 7 bases from J, with 8 bases in between.